The 30 T cell receptor beta chains presented below share a single source sample, sequenced in a study of early T cells in non-severe SARS-CoV-2 infection. Each CDR3 protein is one row after TCRdb ran MiXCR on the 5' RACE reads. This table holds around 93,000 distinct CDR3 sequences, around 12% found once. Here the sequenced sample was whole blood, taken at baseline. Receptor source: an adult who was a healthcare worker with PCR-confirmed SARS-CoV-2 infection or an uninfected control (not recorded which).

This clonotype was detected a few times. V usage is TRBV30 and J usage is TRBJ1-1; TRBD1 agrees at 8 bases. V was pared by 0 bases and J by 7 bases, with 10 bases of the junction left unmatched. Germline assignment: CDR1 GTSNPN and CDR2 SVGIG (reference sequence). This CDR3 is built from 15 residues. This CDR3 reads CAWSVRQGRVNEAFF. CDR3 in DNA: TGTGCCTGGAGTGTAAGACAGGGGCGGGTGAATGAAGCTTTCTTT.

In this sample, this clonotype turned up once. The genes are TRBV20-1 and TRBJ2-3; no reliable D call. The CDR3 is 12 residues long. Trimming removed 4 bases at V and 2 bases at J, with 7 bases between. Germline CDR1 is DFQATT and CDR2 is SNEGSKA (reference sequence). The CDR3 protein is CSATVYTDTQYF. Here the CDR3 DNA reads TGCAGTGCTACTGTGTACACAGATACGCAGTATTTT.

For this clonotype: This CDR3 is missing its conserved last phenylalanine or tryptophan, likely due to a read error. The chain carries TRBV18 and TRBJ2-1; D gene unclear. CDR1 KGHSH and CDR2 LQKENI come from the germline V gene. The CDR3 sequence is 14 residues long. V lost 6 bases and J lost 6, with 15 bases in between. In DNA, the CDR3 is TGTGCCAGCTCGCGACCAGAAAGGAGCAATGAGCAGTTCTCC. Translation gives CASSRPERSNEQFS.

The chain combines TRBV30 with TRBJ2-1; 14 nucleotides line up with TRBD2. Germline assignment: CDR1 GTSNPN and CDR2 SVGIG (reference sequence). The CDR3 totals 15 residues. V was clipped by 5 bases and J by 9 bases; unmatched bases: 9. CDR3: CAWAGLAGAIGEQFF. The DNA for the CDR3 is TGTGCCTGGGCGGGACTAGCGGGAGCCATTGGTGAGCAGTTCTTC.

This clonotype was seen many times. In DNA, the CDR3 is TGTGCCAGCAGCGAGGGACGGGCTCCCTCTGGGGCCAACGTCCTGACTTTC. It is translated as CASSEGRAPSGANVLTF. The rearrangement uses TRBV2 and TRBJ2-6, with D perhaps assigned TRBD1 or TRBD2 (5 bases each). Trimming took 6 bases from V and 0 from J, leaving 15 bases between them. This CDR3 has 17 amino acids. CDR1 is SNHLY, CDR2 FYNNEI, per germline.

This clonotype was detected many times. CDR3 amino acids: CASSLSGGLSDTQYF. For the CDR3, the DNA is TGTGCCAGCAGTTTGAGCGGGGGGCTTTCAGATACGCAGTATTTT. The chain joins TRBV28 to TRBJ2-3; TRBD2 aligns across 9 bases. Trimming cost V 3 bases and J 4 bases; bases outside gene matches: 5. The CDR3 is made up of 15 amino acids. The germline V gene encodes CDR1 MDHEN and CDR2 SYDVKM.

Notes on this clonotype: Sequence at one end of the junction differs from germline and may be a read error. The CDR3 DNA reads TGTGCCAGCAGTTTCGACAGGGAACAGAACTTC. This sequence encodes CASSFDREQNF. The chain joins TRBV28 to TRBJ2-7; 7 bases are shared with TRBD1. Germline V CDR1 and CDR2: MDHEN, SYDVKM. The CDR3 covers 11 residues.

This clonotype was detected a few times. The J gene is TRBJ2-1, the V gene TRBV11-2; either TRBD1 or TRBD2 may supply D (8 bases each). Trimming cost V 7 bases and J 0 bases, with 25 bases left between them. The germline V gene encodes CDR1 SGHAT and CDR2 FQNNGV. The CDR3 is made up of 19 amino acids. In nucleotides, the CDR3 is TGTGCCAGCATACCCAGGGGGCTAGCGGGTTGGAGCTCCTACAATGAGCAGTTCTTC. Its protein is CASIPRGLAGWSSYNEQFF.

The gene calls are TRBV20-1 and TRBJ2-4, with unresolved D. Trimming removed 0 bases from V and 0 bases from J, with 9 bases in between. The CDR3 is made up of 15 amino acids. Germline V lookup: CDR1 DFQATT, CDR2 SNEGSKA (reference sequence). As DNA, the CDR3 is TGCAGTGCTAGAGATGGCACCCTAGCCAAAAACATTCAGTACTTC. Encoded protein: CSARDGTLAKNIQYF.

The sample holds a few counts of this clonotype. The CDR3 coding sequence is TGTGCCAGCAGCAGTGGACGCCTTACCTACAATGAGCAGTTCTTC. This gives the protein CASSSGRLTYNEQFF. The chain employs TRBV21-1 and TRBJ2-1. TRBV21-1 is listed as a pseudogene. CDR3 length: 15 residues.

There are many counts of this clonotype. The J gene is TRBJ2-3, the V gene TRBV20-1, with D hard to call. Germline values: CDR1 DFQATT, CDR2 SNEGSKA (reference sequence). V lost 5 bases to trimming and J lost 2 bases, with 5 bases between them. This CDR3 region has 11 residues. CDR3 loop: CSAWFTDTQYF. As DNA, the CDR3 is TGCAGTGCTTGGTTCACAGATACGCAGTATTTT.

This clonotype was seen ten or more times. This chain uses TRBV7-9 with TRBJ2-7; a possible D gene is TRBD2 (6 bases). Trimming cost V 8 bases and J 2 bases, with 13 bases left between them. The CDR3 length is 13 residues. The germline gives CDR1 SEHNR, CDR2 FQNEAQ (reference sequence). The CDR3 region is CASGPSAAYEQYF. The CDR3 nucleotides read TGTGCCAGCGGGCCTAGCGCCGCCTACGAGCAGTACTTC.

This clonotype occurred a few times. This chain links TRBV7-6 with TRBJ2-5; no firm D call. The CDR3 has 15 amino acids. The germline gives CDR1 SGHVS, CDR2 FNYEAQ. With 0 bases removed from V and 2 bases from J, the gap between germline ends came to 10 bases. Written as DNA, the CDR3 is TGTGCCAGCAGCTTAGCGCCTGACTTGCAAGAGACCCAGTACTTC. Residues: CASSLAPDLQETQYF.

The V call is TRBV11-2, the J call TRBJ1-2; maybe TRBD1 (6 bases). This CDR3 comprises 14 residues. V was clipped by 5 bases and J by 4 bases, with 14 bases between them. CDR1 and CDR2 from the germline V gene are SGHAT and FQNNGV. The CDR3 nucleotides read TGTGCCAGCAGCCGGGGACAACAATCCTATGGCTACACCTTC. It yields the protein CASSRGQQSYGYTF.

In its sample, this clonotype was seen a few times. This chain uses TRBV7-9 with TRBJ2-7, with D possibly matching TRBD2 (5 bases). V was shortened by 1 base and J by 7 bases, with 11 bases between the two germline ends. CDR3 size: 13 residues. Per the germline V gene, CDR1 is SEHNR and CDR2 is FQNEAQ (reference sequence). The chain's CDR3 is CASSLGLTGEQYF. CDR3 DNA: TGTGCCAGCAGCTTAGGACTAACGGGGGAGCAGTACTTC.

The genes are TRBV2 and TRBJ1-1; D may be TRBD1 (6 bases). The CDR3 length is 14 residues. V lost 6 bases and J lost 0, with 11 bases in between. Per germline, CDR1 SNHLY and CDR2 FYNNEI. CDR3 sequence: CASRGGHMNTEAFF. The DNA for the CDR3 is TGTGCCAGCAGGGGGGGGCATATGAACACTGAAGCTTTCTTT.

The chain uses TRBV6-6 and TRBJ1-1, with D possibly TRBD1 on 5 matching bases. The CDR3 consists of 16 residues. CDR1 MNHNY and CDR2 SVGAGI come from the germline V gene (reference sequence). V was pared by 2 bases and J by 1 base, with 14 bases between. CDR3 loop: CASSYQAGQGNTEAFF. Here the CDR3 DNA reads TGTGCCAGCAGTTACCAGGCGGGGCAGGGGAACACTGAAGCTTTCTTT.

The CDR3 DNA is TGTGCCAGCAGCCCCCCCAGGGGAGATACGCAGTATTTT. The encoded protein is CASSPPRGDTQYF. The rearrangement links TRBV7-6 to TRBJ2-3; possible D gene TRBD1, 6 bases. Trimming took off 5 bases at V and 5 bases at J, with 11 bases between the two ends. CDR1 and CDR2 (germline): SGHVS, FNYEAQ. CDR3 size: 13 residues.

The chain couples TRBV5-1 to TRBJ2-7, with 7 bases matching TRBD2. Germline-derived CDR1 and CDR2 are SGHRS and YFSETQ. The CDR3 contains 15 residues. The V and J ends lost 0 bases and 3 bases, in that order; junction bases with no gene match: 6. As DNA, the CDR3 is TGCGCCAGCAGCTTGGCAATAGCGGGCCTCTACGAGCAGTACTTC. This sequence encodes CASSLAIAGLYEQYF.

The table lists this clonotype with many counts. The rearrangement links TRBV20-1 to TRBJ2-5; the D gene could be TRBD1 or TRBD2 (5 bases each). CDR1 is DFQATT, CDR2 SNEGSKA, per germline (reference sequence). The CDR3 spans 15 residues. The V and J ends lost 6 bases and 2 bases respectively, with 19 bases between them. The CDR3 coding sequence is TGCAGTGCCACCACTATAGGGGAGAGGCAAGAGACCCAGTACTTC. Protein product: CSATTIGERQETQYF.

The chain employs TRBV19 and TRBJ2-7; D may correspond to TRBD1 or TRBD2 (5 bases each). Germline V lookup: CDR1 LNHDA, CDR2 SQIVND (reference sequence). The CDR3 extends over 14 amino acids. V was clipped by 4 bases and J by 2 bases, with 12 bases between them. CDR3 sequence: CASSRHEGPYEQYF. CDR3 DNA sequence: TGTGCCAGTAGTAGACACGAGGGGCCCTACGAGCAGTACTTC.

This clonotype was observed a handful of times. The J gene is TRBJ2-7, the V gene TRBV6-2 or TRBV6-3; D unclear. V was shortened by 4 bases and J by 2 bases, with 9 bases between the two germline ends. The CDR3 covers 13 residues. Germline loops: CDR1 MNHEY, CDR2 SVGEGT. The CDR3 spells CASSSQDTYEQYF. The CDR3 DNA sequence: TGTGCCAGCAGTTCCCAGGATACCTACGAGCAGTACTTC.

The chain employs TRBV4-1 and TRBJ1-6; D not resolved. Germline V gene sequence: CDR1 MGHRA, CDR2 YSYEKL. The CDR3 loop spans 13 amino acids. Trimming shortened V by 3 bases and J by 13 bases, and 13 bases separated the two germline ends. CDR3 nucleotide sequence: TGCGCCAGCAGCCATCCTTCAGGATCCCCCCTCCACTTT. Encoded protein: CASSHPSGSPLHF.

This clonotype was found a few times. V gene TRBV7-9 combines with J gene TRBJ1-6, with a tentative D call TRBD1 (5 bases). The germline gives CDR1 SEHNR, CDR2 FQNEAQ (reference sequence). V lost 4 bases and J 8 bases, leaving 15 bases between the germline ends. This CDR3 is 15 amino acids long. The CDR3 nucleotides are TGTGCCAGCAGCTCCCTGGGGCGGTTGGATTCACCCCTCCACTTT. It translates to CASSSLGRLDSPLHF.

The V call is TRBV11-2, the J call TRBJ2-5; D is uncertain. The CDR3 extends over 11 amino acids. Germline V lookup: CDR1 SGHAT, CDR2 FQNNGV. V was clipped by 7 bases and J by 9 bases, with 12 bases between them. The CDR3 bases are TGTGCCAGCACCGCTGGTGAGGCCCAGTACTTC. It specifies CASTAGEAQYF.

The chain recombines TRBV19 with TRBJ2-6; 8 bases fit TRBD1. The V segment lost 6 bases and the J segment 2 bases; nucleotides outside the gene matches: 6. The CDR3 spans 16 residues. Germline CDR1 and CDR2: LNHDA and SQIVND (reference sequence). CDR3 loop: CASRDRAIPGANVLTF. CDR3 nucleotide sequence: TGTGCCAGTAGGGACAGGGCCATCCCTGGGGCCAACGTCCTGACTTTC.

This clonotype appeared many times. The rearrangement links TRBV11-2 to TRBJ1-1; D might be TRBD1 (6 bases). The CDR3 contains 13 residues. V was cut by 3 bases and J by 10 bases, with 15 bases left in between. The V gene's germline CDR1 is SGHAT and CDR2 FQNNGV. Written as DNA, the CDR3 is TGTGCCAGCAGCTTGGCAGGGGACCTTTCAGCTTTCTTT. This codes for CASSLAGDLSAFF.

This clonotype was observed a handful of times. The chain recombines TRBV25-1 with TRBJ2-7, with unresolved D. This CDR3 region has 12 residues. Germline CDR1 reads MGHDK; CDR2 reads SYGVNS. V dropped 6 bases and J dropped 9 bases, with 15 bases sitting between them. This CDR3 reads CASSPGSPGQYF. CDR3 bases: TGTGCCAGCAGCCCCGGGTCCCCGGGGCAGTACTTC.

This rearrangement joins TRBV20-1 to TRBJ2-1, with D possibly TRBD2 on 6 matching bases. The CDR3 loop spans 16 amino acids. Trimming stripped 0 bases from V and 3 bases from J, with 15 bases between. The germline CDR1 and CDR2 sequences are DFQATT and SNEGSKA (reference sequence). CDR3 coding DNA: TGCAGTGCTAGAGATCAGGCTAGCGTGCTCTACAATGAGCAGTTCTTC. It translates to CSARDQASVLYNEQFF.

This clonotype was observed a few times. This chain joins TRBV27 and TRBJ1-1; TRBD1 might be the D (6 bases). V dropped 8 bases and J dropped 4 bases, with 17 bases sitting between them. The length of the CDR3 is 14 residues. Per the germline V gene, CDR1 is MNHEY and CDR2 is SMNVEV (reference sequence). The CDR3 loop is CASANRVSGTEAFF. CDR3 bases: TGTGCCAGCGCCAACAGGGTAAGCGGCACTGAAGCTTTCTTT.